The 7 T cell receptor beta chains presented below share a single source sample, sequenced in a study of T cells in localized non-small cell lung cancer. Repertoires were generated with immunoSEQ multiplex PCR, while TCRdb's copy carries only in-frame clones and drops some. The top ten clones hold more than 4.5% of a sample with 6,000 or so clones, 14% to 15% of them seen once. Source: normal lung tissue next to the tumor, taken before any cancer treatment. The receptor source for this set is a male donor at least 60 years old with stage II squamous cell lung carcinoma.

In the case of this clone: A junction end diverges from the germline sequence, so it may reflect a read error. The rearrangement joins TRBV14 to TRBJ2-7; D call uncertain. CDR3 length: 13 residues. Germline V gene lookup returns CDR1 SGHDN and CDR2 FVKESK. DNA of the CDR3: TGTGCCAGCAGCCAGGGCCCCGGTGGGCAACCGGACTTC. Residues: CASSQGPGGQPDF.

This clone was seen more than once but under ten times. The chain employs TRBV11-3 and TRBJ2-3; TRBD2 matches 14 bases. CDR3 length: 17 residues. With 5 bases clipped from V and 1 base from J, the junction kept 5 bases outside the gene matches. Germline values: CDR1 SGHNT, CDR2 YENEEA. CDR3 DNA sequence: TGTGCCAGCAGCGGACTAGCGGGGGGTGGAGGCACAGATACGCAGTATTTT. It translates to CASSGLAGGGGTDTQYF.

The rearrangement joins TRBV19 to TRBJ1-5, with TRBD1 identical over 9 bases. V trimming: 1 base; J trimming: 6 bases; junction bases outside the gene matches: 4. The length of the CDR3 is 15 residues. The germline V gene encodes CDR1 LNHDA and CDR2 SQIVND (reference sequence). CDR3 residues: CASSIVGTGFQPQHF. CDR3 coding DNA: TGTGCCAGTAGTATAGTGGGGACAGGGTTTCAGCCCCAGCATTTT.

The V and J genes are TRBV6-1 and TRBJ1-1; D unresolved. The CDR3 totals 13 residues. The V gene lost 0 bases and the J gene lost 8 bases, with 10 bases spanning the gap. Germline assignment: CDR1 MNHNS and CDR2 SASEGT. The CDR3 DNA reads TGTGCCAGCAGTGAAGCCGTAGCCGGGGAAGCTTTCTTT. Residues: CASSEAVAGEAFF.

By its share, this clone is medium-sized (0.01 to 0.1%). The J gene is TRBJ2-2, the V gene TRBV11-3; TRBD2 might be the D (6 bases). CDR3 length: 14 amino acids. V lost 5 bases to trimming and J lost 4 bases, with 11 bases between them. CDR1 and CDR2 (germline): SGHNT, YENEEA. CDR3 nucleotides: TGTGCCAGCAGCCGGGACTTTGCCACCGGGGAGCTGTTTTTT. Its protein is CASSRDFATGELFF. Looking up the rest from reference TRBV11-3 and TRBJ2-2 gives the full variable domain: EAGVVQSPRYKIIEKKQPVAFWCNPISGHNTLYWYLQNLGQGPELLIRYENEEAVDDSQLPKDRFSAERLKGVDSTLKIQPAELGDSAVYLCASSRDFATGELFFGEGSRLTVL.

A few counts support this clone. The chain has TRBV6-8 and TRBJ1-2; a weak D match, TRBD1 (6 bases). V gave up 7 bases and J gave up 8 bases, with 17 bases separating them. The CDR3 has 13 amino acids. Germline V CDR1 and CDR2: MNHGY, SAAAGT. The CDR3 region has the DNA TGTGCCAGCACCCCCGGGGGCGCGGCGGGCTACACCTTC. Encoded protein: CASTPGGAAGYTF.

This chain uses TRBV6-8 with TRBJ2-3, with TRBD2 identical over 12 bases. Germline CDR1 and CDR2: MNHGY and SAAAGT. The CDR3 extends over 15 amino acids. V lost 5 bases and J lost 2; bases outside the gene matches: 2. The CDR3 coding sequence is TGTGCCAGCAGTCTAGCGGGGGGGGCCACAGATACGCAGTATTTT. It specifies CASSLAGGATDTQYF.